Each of the 2 T cell receptor delta chains below was sequenced from the same sample in a study of gamma delta lymphoproliferative disorders and STAT genes. PBMCs from patients and controls supplied the genomic DNA for sequencing. TCRdb processed the multiplex PCR reads again with the CATT caller. Of about 3,100 delta-chain clones in the sample, about 1.3% are singletons; the top ten hold roughly 21%. The sample was blood. These receptor sequences come from a human donor in good health.

This clone has more than one count but fewer than ten. The likely explanation is a read error, given a far larger clone one base away. Additional DNA sequences in this sample encode the identical CDR3. The chain is built from TRDV2 and TRDJ1; D is possibly TRDD3 (6 bases). Trimming stripped 2 bases from V and 0 bases from J, with 12 bases between. Germline loops: CDR1 GEAIGNYY, CDR2 EKD. This CDR3 has 15 residues. Here the CDR3 reads CACDILGTNTDKLIF. DNA for the CDR3: TGTGCCTGTGACATTCTGGGGACGAACACCGATAAACTCATCTTT.

In the case of this clone: A read error is likely here: a far larger clone is one base away. The same CDR3 also results from other DNA sequences found in this sample. This chain joins TRDV1 and TRDJ1, with a weak D call TRDD3 (6 bases). This CDR3 comprises 13 residues. The germline gives CDR1 TSWWSYY, CDR2 QGS. This chain's CDR3 is CALGDPFTYKLIF. CDR3 sequence (DNA): TGTGCCCTTGGGGATCCCTTTACCTATAAACTCATCTTT.